The source of this T cell receptor beta chain is a study of vaccination effects on CD4 cells after COVID-19. Sequencing was performed with immunoSEQ multiplex PCR; in TCRdb, only in-frame clones are kept and a portion is missing. The sample has about 70,000 clones, roughly 80% seen once. This clone was recorded a few times. Its antigen is still unknown. Culture lasted over 9 days before CD4+ T cell isolation. The CDR3 spans 15 residues. Germline assignment: CDR1 WNHNN and CDR2 SYGVQD (reference sequence). The V gene end was trimmed by 2 bases and the J gene end by 6 bases; junction bases not matched to a gene: 9. Study observations and caveats: Early post-infection timepoints were absent, and convalescent patients were few.

The receptor's source is a human donor who received a COVID-19 vaccine. The rearrangement links TRBV10-1 to TRBJ1-1; TRBD1 matches 7 bases. Source: CD4+ T cells from PBMCs cultured without peptide, taken before COVID-19 vaccination. The CDR3 bases are TGCGCCAGCAGTGAGCTTGACAGGGTAACGGCTGAAGCTTTCTTT. It codes for CASSELDRVTAEAFF.